One and the same sample provided the 3 T cell receptor beta chains below, sequenced in a study of shared clonotypes between healthy human individuals. The method was immunoSEQ multiplex PCR; TCRdb's version includes in-frame clones alone and lacks a portion of them. Of approximately 1.4 million clones listed, approximately 98% are singletons. Sequencing used naive CD4+ T cells sorted from blood. Subset in this sample: CD45RA+ positively selected. The receptors were gathered from a man aged 30 to 39 in good health.

Concerning this clone: Other DNA sequences of this sample code for an identical CDR3. This chain joins TRBV19 and TRBJ2-5; TRBD2 matches 10 bases. Germline V lookup: CDR1 LNHDA, CDR2 SQIVND (reference sequence). Trimming cost V 3 bases and J 2 bases; bases outside gene matches: 3. The CDR3 is 15 amino acids. CDR3 amino acids: CASSILAGAQETQYF. CDR3 bases: TGTGCCAGTAGTATTCTAGCGGGGGCACAAGAGACCCAGTACTTC.

The V gene is TRBV7-3, the J gene TRBJ1-1; D may be TRBD1 (6 bases). The germline V and J ends were trimmed by 10 bases and 1 base, with 13 bases remaining between them. Germline assignment: CDR1 SGHTA and CDR2 FQGTGA. This CDR3 is 13 amino acids long. This CDR3 reads CATKMTGNTEAFF. CDR3 nucleotide sequence: TGTGCCACAAAAATGACAGGGAACACTGAAGCTTTCTTT. The full variable domain, its missing parts supplied by reference TRBV7-3 and TRBJ1-1, is GAGVSQTPSNKVTEKGKYVELRCDPISGHTALYWYRQSLGQGPEFLIYFQGTGAADDSGLPNDRFFAVRPEGSVSTLKIQRTERGDSAVYLCATKMTGNTEAFFGQGTRLTVV.

This clone occurred once. CDR3 coding DNA: TGTGCCAGCAGTGTGGACAGATACAATGAGCAGTTCTTC. This translates into CASSVDRYNEQFF. The chain recombines TRBV2 with TRBJ2-1; weak D call: TRBD1 (6 bases). Germline CDR1 is SNHLY and CDR2 is FYNNEI. V gave up 4 bases and J gave up 4 bases, with 8 bases separating them. This CDR3 comprises 13 residues.